This T cell receptor beta chain was recorded in a study of yellow fever vaccine responses in identical twins. MiXCR, applied by TCRdb to the RT-PCR reads, yields one record per CDR3 protein. This table holds some 4,000 distinct CDR3 sequences, 70% to 90% found once. The CDR3 runs 12 residues. V was shortened by 2 bases and J by 6 bases, with 5 bases between the two germline ends. The receptor was derived from a woman under 30 who received the yellow fever vaccine. Source: T cells from blood (PBMCs), unsorted or a sorted subset (not recorded which), taken before or after yellow fever vaccination (not recorded which). The chain uses TRBV12-3 or TRBV12-4 and TRBJ1-5; D not certain. This chain's CDR3 is CASSLILQPQHF. The CDR3 DNA is TGTGCCAGCAGTTTAATTCTTCAGCCCCAGCATTTT.